The rows below give T cell receptor beta chains drawn from one sample of a study of type 1 and type 2 diabetes patients. A single record per CDR3 protein comes from TCRdb applying MiXCR to the multiplex PCR reads. The table lists 250,000 or so distinct CDR3 sequences, roughly 48% of them singletons. Sequenced sample: peripheral blood mononuclear cells (PBMCs). These receptor sequences come from a man younger than 35 with type 2 diabetes. Both conserved end residues are part of each CDR3. The order of the fields is CDR3 DNA, CDR3 protein, V gene, D gene, J gene, clone size, CDR3 length. The D gene is left open where the match is weak. Clone size is shown for a subset of rows, as once, few, many or a class of expanded clone.

DNA: TGTGCCAGCAGCCCCGCCTTGGACGAGCAGTACTTC
CDR3: CASSPALDEQYF
V: TRBV7-8
D: NA
J: TRBJ2-7
size: few
length: 12

DNA: TGTGCCAGCAGCTTATCCGCCGGGAGGACAACCGTAGATACGCAGTATTTT
CDR3: CASSLSAGRTTVDTQYF
V: TRBV7-3
D: TRBD2
J: TRBJ2-3
size: few
length: 17

DNA: TGTGCCAGCAGCTTCGCTAGCGGGAGTGGTTACCGGGAGCTGTTTTTT
CDR3: CASSFASGSGYRELFF
V: TRBV7-8
D: TRBD2
J: TRBJ2-2
size: few
length: 16

DNA: TGTGCCAGTAGTACTACAGGGTGGCGAGGCTACACCTTC
CDR3: CASSTTGWRGYTF
V: TRBV19
D: NA
J: TRBJ1-2
size: NA
length: 13

DNA: TGTGCCAGCCTCTCCGGGACAGGGGGAACTGAAGCTTTCTTT
CDR3: CASLSGTGGTEAFF
V: TRBV2
D: TRBD1
J: TRBJ1-1
size: NA
length: 14

DNA: TGTGCCAGTAGCGGGACCGCTGGAAACACCATATATTTT
CDR3: CASSGTAGNTIYF
V: TRBV19
D: NA
J: TRBJ1-3
size: NA
length: 13

DNA: TGCAGCGTTGAGCTGCGCCACTACAATGAGCAGTTCTTC
CDR3: CSVELRHYNEQFF
V: TRBV29-1
D: NA
J: TRBJ2-1
size: few
length: 13

DNA: TGCGCCAGCAGCTTGGCCGTAAGCGGGAGCTCCTACGAGCAGTACTTC
CDR3: CASSLAVSGSSYEQYF
V: TRBV5-1
D: TRBD2
J: TRBJ2-7
size: few
length: 16

DNA: TGTGCCTGGAGTAGTCGGAGGGGGTTGACACCCCTCCACTTT
CDR3: CAWSSRRGLTPLHF
V: TRBV30
D: NA
J: TRBJ1-6
size: NA
length: 14

DNA: TGTGCCAGCAGCACGACGGGACGGAGCTCCTACGAGCAGTACTTC
CDR3: CASSTTGRSSYEQYF
V: TRBV7-3
D: NA
J: TRBJ2-7
size: NA
length: 15

DNA: TGTGCCAGTTTTCGTGCTGGGGAAAAACTGTTTTTT
CDR3: CASFRAGEKLFF
V: TRBV19
D: NA
J: TRBJ1-4
size: NA
length: 12

DNA: TGTGCCAGTAGTATAGAACACAGTAACACTGAAGCTTTCTTT
CDR3: CASSIEHSNTEAFF
V: TRBV19
D: NA
J: TRBJ1-1
size: few
length: 14

DNA: TGTGCCAGTAAACTGGGGACGTCCTATAATTCACCCCTCCACTTT
CDR3: CASKLGTSYNSPLHF
V: TRBV19
D: NA
J: TRBJ1-6
size: few
length: 15

DNA: TGTGCCAGCAGTTCCGGGACCCACAATGAGCAGTTCTTC
CDR3: CASSSGTHNEQFF
V: TRBV2
D: NA
J: TRBJ2-1
size: NA
length: 13

DNA: TGTGCCTGGAGTCCCGGGACAGGGGCTTACGAGCAGTACTTC
CDR3: CAWSPGTGAYEQYF
V: TRBV30
D: TRBD1
J: TRBJ2-7
size: NA
length: 14

DNA: TGTGCTAGCAGCTTAGGGAGCGGACCCACAGATACGCAGTATTTT
CDR3: CASSLGSGPTDTQYF
V: TRBV7-7
D: NA
J: TRBJ2-3
size: few
length: 15

DNA: TGTGCCAGCAGTTTACTAGCTGAAGCCGAAGCTTTCTTT
CDR3: CASSLLAEAEAFF
V: TRBV28
D: NA
J: TRBJ1-1
size: NA
length: 13

DNA: TGTGCCAGTAGTTTCTCGTCAGGGGCCCTGAACACTGAAGCTTTCTTT
CDR3: CASSFSSGALNTEAFF
V: TRBV19
D: NA
J: TRBJ1-1
size: few
length: 16

DNA: TGTGCCAGCAAGGCAGGGGCCGCTGGAGATACGCAGTATTTT
CDR3: CASKAGAAGDTQYF
V: TRBV7-2
D: NA
J: TRBJ2-3
size: NA
length: 14

DNA: TGTGCCAGCCGTGCCAAGGGATTTCGGAACACTGAAGCTTTCTTT
CDR3: CASRAKGFRNTEAFF
V: TRBV27
D: NA
J: TRBJ1-1
size: NA
length: 15

DNA: TGTGCCATCAGTGAGTCGACAGGGGGGAATAGCAATCAGCCCCAGCATTTT
CDR3: CAISESTGGNSNQPQHF
V: TRBV10-3
D: TRBD1
J: TRBJ1-5
size: NA
length: 17

DNA: TGTGCCAGCAGCCCCACAGGGGGCGCGTTCCAGACCCAGTACTTC
CDR3: CASSPTGGAFQTQYF
V: TRBV7-8
D: TRBD1
J: TRBJ2-5
size: NA
length: 15

DNA: TGCAGTGCTCTATTTGGACAGGGGGCCCCTAATCGTTTTCTGTACACTCAGCCCCAGCATTTT
CDR3: CSALFGQGAPNRFLYTQPQHF
V: TRBV20-1
D: TRBD1
J: TRBJ1-5
size: NA
length: 21

DNA: TGTGCCACCAGCAGAGTGGGGACAAACACTGAAGCTTTCTTT
CDR3: CATSRVGTNTEAFF
V: TRBV15
D: NA
J: TRBJ1-1
size: few
length: 14

DNA: TGTGCCACCAGTGAAGGGTCAGAGCAGTACTTC
CDR3: CATSEGSEQYF
V: TRBV24-1
D: NA
J: TRBJ2-7
size: many
length: 11

DNA: TGTGCCAGCAGCTCAGGGCCCCGGGACAGACCCCACCGTGAGCAGTTCTTC
CDR3: CASSSGPRDRPHREQFF
V: TRBV7-2
D: TRBD1
J: TRBJ2-1
size: NA
length: 17

DNA: TGTGCCAGCAGCTTAGACAGGGCGAATGAGCAGTTCTTC
CDR3: CASSLDRANEQFF
V: TRBV11-2
D: NA
J: TRBJ2-1
size: NA
length: 13